Listed below are T cell receptor beta chains from one sample, sequenced in a study of cytomegalovirus exposure and HLA in healthy donors. Libraries were prepared by immunoSEQ multiplex PCR; TCRdb keeps only in-frame clonotypes and omits some of them. This table holds around 130,000 clones, approximately 76% found once. Sequencing was done on a sample of PBMCs. These receptors were obtained from a man in his forties in good health and CMV-seronegative. CDR3s include the opening cysteine and the closing phenylalanine or tryptophan. D genes are given only for firm matches. Expanded clones are given a class, and other clones once, few, many or no size at all.

>-|once|TRBJ2-3|TRBV7-6
TGTGCCAGCAGCTTAGTATTAAGCACAGATACGCAGTATTTT
CASSLVLSTDTQYF
>TRBD2|few|TRBJ2-5|TRBV25-1
TGTGCCAGCGATGGTTGGACTAGCGGGAGTCAAGAGACCCAGTACTTC
CASDGWTSGSQETQYF
>-|-|TRBJ1-2|TRBV11-2
TGTGCCAGCAGCTTCGAGGGATCCTATGGCTACACCTTC
CASSFEGSYGYTF
>-|-|TRBJ2-1|TRBV23-1
TGCGCCAACTTAGCGAGGTGCCCCTACAATGAGCAGTTCTTC
CANLARCPYNEQFF
>TRBD2|-|TRBJ2-7|TRBV6-1
TGTGCCAGCAGGACTAGCGTTTACGAGCAGTACTTC
CASRTSVYEQYF
>-|-|TRBJ2-2|TRBV2
TGTGCCAGCAGTGAATGGCCAGACACCGGGGAGCTGTTTTTT
CASSEWPDTGELFF
>-|-|TRBJ2-7|TRBV5-1
TGCGCCAGCAGCTTGGACAGGGTATACGAGCAGTACTTC
CASSLDRVYEQYF
>TRBD1|-|TRBJ2-7|TRBV28
TGTGCCAGCAGTTTATTGGACAGGTACGAGCAGTACTTC
CASSLLDRYEQYF
>-|-|TRBJ2-2|TRBV7-7
TGTGCCAGCAGTCAGGGACACGCGAACACCGGGGAGCTGTTTTTT
CASSQGHANTGELFF
>-|-|TRBJ1-4|TRBV6-1
TGTGCCAGCAGTCTGGCGGACTCAACTAATGAAAAACTGTTTTTT
CASSLADSTNEKLFF
>TRBD1|-|TRBJ2-7|TRBV11-2
TGTGCCAGCAGCCCTGGGACAGGGCGCTCTCTCTACGAGCAGTACTTC
CASSPGTGRSLYEQYF
>TRBD2|few|TRBJ2-1|TRBV5-4
TGTGCCAGCAGAACGCTGGCGGGAGGTCCCGATGAGCAGTTCTTC
CASRTLAGGPDEQFF
>TRBD2|-|TRBJ2-3|TRBV27
TGTGCCAGCACCCCGCGCGGGGGAAGCACAGATACGCAGTATTTT
CASTPRGGSTDTQYF
>TRBD2|-|TRBJ2-2|TRBV5-6
TGTGCCAGCAGCTTGGCGGGGGGGCGGACCGGGGAGCTGTTTTTT
CASSLAGGRTGELFF
>-|-|TRBJ2-7|TRBV29-1
TGCAGCGTTGAGAGGGGGGGGCAGGGGGCAGGGGAGCAGTACTTC
CSVERGGQGAGEQYF
>-|-|TRBJ1-2|TRBV4-3
TGCGCCAGCAGCCAAGAGGAGGTTAACTATGGCTACACCTTC
CASSQEEVNYGYTF
>-|-|TRBJ1-2|TRBV4-3
TGCGCCAGCAGCCAAGATCTACAGCTCTATGGCTACACCTTC
CASSQDLQLYGYTF
>-|-|TRBJ2-2|TRBV6-5
TGTGCCCCCCCAGGGGGGCTCCCGGGCACCGGGGAGCTGTTTTTT
CAPPGGLPGTGELFF
>-|-|TRBJ2-1|TRBV19
TGTGCCAGTAGTATACCCCAGGGTATTAACTACGACAATGAGCAGTTCTTC
CASSIPQGINYDNEQFF
>-|-|TRBJ2-5|TRBV6-1
TGTGCCAGCAGTGAAACTAGACGAGAGACCCAGTACTTC
CASSETRRETQYF
>-|once|TRBJ2-5|TRBV29-1
TGCAGCGTGGCGGAAGAGACCCAGTACTTC
CSVAEETQYF
>-|-|TRBJ1-3|TRBV2
TGTGCCAGCATCCAAAGTAGCTCTGGAAACACCATATATTTT
CASIQSSSGNTIYF
>-|few|TRBJ1-5|TRBV28
TGTGCCAGCAGTTTCAGGGGCGTGGATCAGCCCCAGCATTTT
CASSFRGVDQPQHF